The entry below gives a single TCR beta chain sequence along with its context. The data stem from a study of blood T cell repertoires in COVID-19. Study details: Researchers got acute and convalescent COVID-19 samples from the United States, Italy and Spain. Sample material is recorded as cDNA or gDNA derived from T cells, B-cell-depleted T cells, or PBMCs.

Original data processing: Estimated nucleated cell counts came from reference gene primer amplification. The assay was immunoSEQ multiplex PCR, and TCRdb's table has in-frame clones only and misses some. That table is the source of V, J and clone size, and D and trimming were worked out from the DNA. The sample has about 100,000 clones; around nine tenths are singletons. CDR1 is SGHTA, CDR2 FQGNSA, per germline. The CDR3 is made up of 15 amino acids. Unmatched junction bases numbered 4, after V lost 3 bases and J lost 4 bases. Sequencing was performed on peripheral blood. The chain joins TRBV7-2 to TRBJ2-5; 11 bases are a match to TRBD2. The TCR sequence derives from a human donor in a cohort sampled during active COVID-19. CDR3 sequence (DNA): TGTGCCAGCAGCTTCACTAGCGGGAGTTCAGAGACCCAGTACTTC. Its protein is CASSFTSGSSETQYF.